This T cell receptor beta chain was recovered during a study of spatial heterogeneity in lung cancer. About the study: Consistent detection of more beta-chain than alpha-chain sequences was observed.

The CDR3 extends over 14 amino acids. Losses at the gene ends were 4 bases for V and 5 bases for J; bases not matched to a gene: 5. Germline values: CDR1 SGDLS, CDR2 YYNGEE. Every TCR cDNA molecule bore its own unique molecular identifier. TCRdb reprocessed the 5' RACE reads with MiXCR, giving one entry per CDR3 protein. The sample has tens of thousands of distinct CDR3 sequences, less than 15% seen once. Time point in this sample: sample taken at primary tumor resection. TCRs were sequenced from unsorted whole RNA of tumor, nontumor lung or PBMC. This sample comprised PBMCs, obtained at surgery. The gene calls are TRBV9 and TRBJ2-7; 11 bases are a match to TRBD2. The sequence was obtained from a male donor with early-stage non-small cell lung cancer. The DNA for the CDR3 is TGTGCCAGCAGCCCTAGCGGGAGGTCGCACGAGCAGTACTTC. Residues: CASSPSGRSHEQYF.